The 21 T cell receptor beta chains below were found in one sample sequenced in a study of T cells after posttransplantation cyclophosphamide (dated by TCRdb to the mid-2010s). Library prep was done by the immunoSEQ multiplex PCR assay. The immuneACCESS repertoire file appears here via TCRdb, limited to in-frame rearrangements. These files lack a portion of the clones; in checked studies, under half of the deficit traces to unresolved V genes, and the cause of the others is not known. The sample yields 9,000 to 9,500 clones; 95% to 99% were counted once. Together, the top ten hold about 0.25% of the sample. Sample: naive CD8+ T cells sorted from PBMCs. These receptors originate from a man aged 45-65 years in good health, CMV-negative, and a related stem cell transplant donor.

The gene calls are TRBV6-5 and TRBJ2-3, with a tentative D call TRBD1 (5 bases). The length of the CDR3 is 15 residues. Trimming shortened V by 8 bases and J by 1 base, and 16 bases separated the two germline ends. CDR1 and CDR2 (germline): MNHEY, SVGAGI. The CDR3 loop is CASRSSRQRTDTQYF. As DNA, the CDR3 is TGTGCCAGCCGCTCTTCCCGACAGCGCACAGATACGCAGTATTTT.

V is TRBV15 and J is TRBJ2-3; perhaps TRBD1 as D (6 bases). The ends were cut back, 3 bases at V and 2 bases at J, with 18 bases in the middle. Germline V gene data show CDR1 as LNHNV and CDR2 as YYDKDF (reference sequence). The CDR3 covers 17 residues. CDR3 amino acids: CATSRKDRRAFTDTQYF. The CDR3 nucleotides are TGTGCCACCAGCAGGAAAGACAGGAGAGCCTTCACAGATACGCAGTATTTT. Together with reference TRBV15 and TRBJ2-3, the CDR3 gives the full variable domain: DAMVIQNPRYQVTQFGKPVTLSCSQTLNHNVMYWYQQKSSQAPKLLFHYYDKDFNNEADTPDNFQSRRPNTSFCFLDIRSPGLGDTAMYLCATSRKDRRAFTDTQYFGPGTRLTVL.

V and J are TRBV19 and TRBJ1-2; TRBD1 is a possible D gene (5 bases). The CDR3 runs 12 residues. The germline V gene has CDR1 LNHDA and CDR2 SQIVND (reference sequence). The V end lost 7 bases, the J end lost 6 bases, and 12 bases lay between the germline ends. The CDR3 sequence is CASTSGGDGYTF. The CDR3 nucleotides read TGTGCCAGTACCTCAGGAGGGGATGGCTACACCTTC.

The chain joins TRBV9 to TRBJ2-2; 7 bases map to TRBD2. This CDR3 contains 16 residues. J lost 1 base, V lost 0 bases, and 3 bases had no gene match. Germline CDR1 reads SGDLS; CDR2 reads YYNGEE. CDR3 DNA: TGTGCCAGCAGCGTAGTCGAGCGGGGGAACACCGGGGAGCTGTTTTTT. Translated: CASSVVERGNTGELFF.

CDR3 sequence (DNA): TGCGCCAGCAGCTCGATGCCGGGACAGGGCCACTATGGCTACACCTTC. Residues: CASSSMPGQGHYGYTF. The chain carries TRBV5-1 and TRBJ1-2; TRBD1 matches at 9 bases. The CDR3 spans 16 residues. The V segment lost 3 bases and the J segment 3 bases; nucleotides outside the gene matches: 9. CDR1 is SGHRS, CDR2 YFSETQ, per germline.

This chain links TRBV10-3 with TRBJ1-4, with no clear D. CDR1 is ENHRY, CDR2 SYGVKD, per germline. Trimming took 0 bases from V and 5 from J, leaving 13 bases between them. The CDR3 is 16 residues long. The CDR3 protein is CAISESKAGENEKLFF. Written as DNA, the CDR3 is TGTGCCATCAGTGAGTCGAAGGCTGGGGAGAATGAAAAACTGTTTTTT.

This chain joins TRBV19 and TRBJ2-7, with 8 bases aligning to TRBD2. V shed 5 bases, J shed 4 bases, and the junction held 7 bases outside the gene matches. The CDR3 loop spans 14 amino acids. Germline loops: CDR1 LNHDA, CDR2 SQIVND (reference sequence). The CDR3 region has the DNA TGTGCCAGTAGTGCTAGCGGGCCGCCATACGAGCAGTACTTC. This codes for CASSASGPPYEQYF. The full variable domain, with the rest looked up from reference TRBV19 and TRBJ2-7, is DGGITQSPKYLFRKEGQNVTLSCEQNLNHDAMYWYRQDPGQGLRLIYYSQIVNDFQKGDIAEGYSVSREKKESFPLTVTSAQKNPTAFYLCASSASGPPYEQYFGPGTRLTVT.

The chain joins TRBV9 to TRBJ2-1, with a possible D match to TRBD2 (5 bases). Germline values: CDR1 SGDLS, CDR2 YYNGEE. The CDR3 length is 16 residues. Deletions cut 4 bases from V and 3 bases from J, with 17 bases between. The CDR3 bases are TGTGCCAGCAGCCTAGGGTTTAGCGCTAACTACAATGAGCAGTTCTTC. This sequence encodes CASSLGFSANYNEQFF.

This chain connects TRBV15 to TRBJ2-7; 7 nucleotides line up with TRBD1. The junction had 9 bases not matched to a gene; V was cut back by 6 bases and J by 4 bases. Germline assignment: CDR1 LNHNV and CDR2 YYDKDF (reference sequence). The CDR3 covers 14 residues. Written as DNA, the CDR3 is TGTGCCACCAGGAAGACAGGGCGGCCATACGAGCAGTACTTC. This sequence encodes CATRKTGRPYEQYF.

The V call is TRBV13, the J call TRBJ2-7, with D perhaps matching TRBD2 (6 bases). This CDR3 has 13 amino acids. Looked up from germline, CDR1 is PRHDT and CDR2 is FYEKMQ (reference sequence). Trimming cost V 5 bases and J 5 bases, with 13 bases left between them. The CDR3 here is CASSHDGEDEQYF. CDR3 nucleotides: TGTGCCAGCAGCCACGACGGGGAGGACGAGCAGTACTTC.

This clone came up once. The rearrangement uses TRBV7-9 and TRBJ1-3; tentatively, D is TRBD1 (5 bases). This CDR3 is 16 amino acids long. V lost 8 bases and J 4 bases, leaving 21 bases between the germline ends. Germline CDR1 reads SEHNR; CDR2 reads FQNEAQ (reference sequence). CDR3 in DNA: TGTGCCAGCGCCCGACCGGGCAGGGAAAGAGGAAACACCATATATTTT. Translated, it gives CASARPGRERGNTIYF.

The rearrangement links TRBV9 to TRBJ2-1, with 12 bases aligning to TRBD2. The V segment lost 3 bases and the J segment 4 bases; nucleotides outside the gene matches: 14. This CDR3 is 19 amino acids long. Per the germline V gene, CDR1 is SGDLS and CDR2 is YYNGEE. The CDR3 DNA follows: TGTGCCAGCAGCGGCCGGACTAGCGGGAAAATTGGCTCATACAATGAGCAGTTCTTC. Translated, it gives CASSGRTSGKIGSYNEQFF. Looking up the rest from reference TRBV9 and TRBJ2-1 gives the full variable domain: DSGVTQTPKHLITATGQRVTLRCSPRSGDLSVYWYQQSLDQGLQFLIQYYNGEERAKGNILERFSAQQFPDLHSELNLSSLELGDSALYFCASSGRTSGKIGSYNEQFFGPGTRLTVL.

CDR3 amino acids: CASSLDNSARPQHF. As DNA, the CDR3 is TGTGCCAGCAGCTTAGATAATAGCGCTCGGCCCCAGCATTTT. V usage is TRBV7-9 and J usage is TRBJ1-5; D unresolved. Trimming took 1 base from V and 9 from J, leaving 13 bases between them. Looked up from germline, CDR1 is SEHNR and CDR2 is FQNEAQ (reference sequence). The CDR3 totals 14 residues.

The V and J genes are TRBV6-4 and TRBJ2-5; 7 bases agree with TRBD1. V lost 7 bases, J lost 5 bases, and 13 bases stayed unmatched. This CDR3 has 15 residues. Germline V gene lookup returns CDR1 MRHNA and CDR2 SNTAGT. The CDR3 loop reads CASKLGGGLLETQYF. DNA of the CDR3: TGTGCCAGCAAATTAGGGGGCGGGTTATTGGAGACCCAGTACTTC.

The chain is built from TRBV6-1 and TRBJ1-2; D is ambiguous. CDR1 is MNHNS and CDR2 is SASEGT in the germline V gene. The CDR3 covers 15 residues. V lost 2 bases and J 3 bases, leaving 13 bases between the germline ends. The CDR3 bases are TGTGCCAGCAGTGAATCAACCCCGGGATACTATGGCTACACCTTC. The encoded protein is CASSESTPGYYGYTF.

In DNA, the CDR3 is TGTGCCAGCAGCTTAGCCAGGGCAGCGCATGGCTACACCTTC. This translates into CASSLARAAHGYTF. The rearrangement uses TRBV7-9 and TRBJ1-2; D is possibly TRBD1 (5 bases). The CDR3 extends over 14 amino acids. Germline CDR1 reads SEHNR; CDR2 reads FQNEAQ (reference sequence). V was pared by 0 bases and J by 6 bases, with 11 bases between.

J is TRBJ2-7 and V is TRBV5-6; TRBD1 matches at 10 bases. With 3 bases clipped from V and 4 bases from J, the junction kept 4 bases outside the gene matches. This CDR3 comprises 14 residues. Per germline, CDR1 SGHDT and CDR2 YYEEEE. CDR3 residues: CASSWRTGGYEQYF. Here the CDR3 DNA reads TGTGCCAGCAGCTGGCGGACAGGGGGATACGAGCAGTACTTC.

V usage is TRBV27 and J usage is TRBJ2-7, with 11 positions matching TRBD2. The CDR3 consists of 14 residues. V trimming: 5 bases; J trimming: 2 bases; junction bases outside the gene matches: 2. Germline CDR1 and CDR2: MNHEY and SMNVEV (reference sequence). The chain's CDR3 is CASSGTSGTYEQYF. CDR3 sequence (DNA): TGTGCCAGCAGTGGGACTAGCGGTACCTACGAGCAGTACTTC.

This chain links TRBV25-1 with TRBJ2-1; no clear D. Germline V lookup: CDR1 MGHDK, CDR2 SYGVNS. This CDR3 comprises 11 residues. Trimming cost V 4 bases and J 7 bases, with 5 bases left between them. The CDR3 bases are TGTGCCAGCAGTGCCCTGAATGAGCAGTTCTTC. The encoded protein is CASSALNEQFF.

The V call is TRBV30, the J call TRBJ2-5; 9 bases align to TRBD2. This CDR3 has 14 amino acids. Germline trimming cut 2 bases from V and 5 bases from J; bases unmatched to any gene: 6. Germline CDR1 is GTSNPN and CDR2 is SVGIG (reference sequence). CDR3 nucleotides: TGTGCCTGGAGTCTACTAGCGGGCGGGGAGACCCAGTACTTC. This sequence encodes CAWSLLAGGETQYF.

The chain recombines TRBV9 with TRBJ2-3, with a possible D match to TRBD2 (5 bases). The length of the CDR3 is 15 residues. Germline loops: CDR1 SGDLS, CDR2 YYNGEE. V lost 0 bases, J lost 6 bases, and 14 bases lay in between. CDR3 DNA sequence: TGTGCCAGCAGCGTAGCCTCGAGCGGTGTCGATACGCAGTATTTT. Translated: CASSVASSGVDTQYF.